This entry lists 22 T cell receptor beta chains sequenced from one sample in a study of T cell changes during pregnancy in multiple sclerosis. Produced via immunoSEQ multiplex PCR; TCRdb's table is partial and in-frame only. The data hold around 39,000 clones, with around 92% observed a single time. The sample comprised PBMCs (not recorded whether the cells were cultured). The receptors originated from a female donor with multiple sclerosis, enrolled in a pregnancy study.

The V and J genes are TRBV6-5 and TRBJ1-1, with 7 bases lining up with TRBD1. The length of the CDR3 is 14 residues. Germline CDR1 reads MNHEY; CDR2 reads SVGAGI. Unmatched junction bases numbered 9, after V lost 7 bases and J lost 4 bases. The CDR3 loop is CASILGGTATEAFF. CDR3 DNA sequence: TGTGCCAGCATTCTGGGAGGGACAGCCACTGAAGCTTTCTTT.

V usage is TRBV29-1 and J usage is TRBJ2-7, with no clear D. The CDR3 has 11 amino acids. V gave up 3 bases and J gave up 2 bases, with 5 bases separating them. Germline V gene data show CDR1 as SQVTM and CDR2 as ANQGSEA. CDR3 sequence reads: CSVDIPYEQYF. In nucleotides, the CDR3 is TGCAGCGTTGACATACCCTACGAGCAGTACTTC.

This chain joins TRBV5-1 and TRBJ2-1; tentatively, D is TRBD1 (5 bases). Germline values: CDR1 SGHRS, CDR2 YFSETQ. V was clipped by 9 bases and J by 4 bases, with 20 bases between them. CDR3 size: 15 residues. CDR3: CATRRTLTEYNEQFF. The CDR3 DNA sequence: TGCGCCACCAGGAGAACTTTGACAGAGTACAATGAGCAGTTCTTC.

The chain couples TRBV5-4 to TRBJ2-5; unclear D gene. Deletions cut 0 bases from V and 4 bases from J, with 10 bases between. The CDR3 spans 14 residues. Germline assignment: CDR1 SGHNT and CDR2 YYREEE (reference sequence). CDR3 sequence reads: CASSLGAELETQYF. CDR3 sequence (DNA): TGTGCCAGCAGCTTGGGCGCCGAACTAGAGACCCAGTACTTC.

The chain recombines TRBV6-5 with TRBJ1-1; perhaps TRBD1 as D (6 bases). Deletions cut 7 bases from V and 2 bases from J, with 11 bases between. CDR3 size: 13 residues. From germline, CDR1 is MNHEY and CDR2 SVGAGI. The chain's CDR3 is CASNKDSNTEAFF. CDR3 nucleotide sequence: TGTGCCAGCAATAAGGACAGTAACACTGAAGCTTTCTTT.

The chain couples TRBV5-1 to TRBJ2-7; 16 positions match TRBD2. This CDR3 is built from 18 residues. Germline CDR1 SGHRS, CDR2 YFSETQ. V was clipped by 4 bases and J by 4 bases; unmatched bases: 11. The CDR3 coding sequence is TGCGCCAGCAGCGGGGGACTAGCGGGAGGGCATTGGGTGTACGAGCAGTACTTC. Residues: CASSGGLAGGHWVYEQYF.

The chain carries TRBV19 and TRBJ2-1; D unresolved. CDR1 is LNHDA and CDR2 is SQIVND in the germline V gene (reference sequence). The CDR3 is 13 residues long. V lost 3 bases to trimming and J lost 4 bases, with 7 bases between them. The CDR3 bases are TGTGCCAGTAGTATCTATAGGTACAATGAGCAGTTCTTC. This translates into CASSIYRYNEQFF.

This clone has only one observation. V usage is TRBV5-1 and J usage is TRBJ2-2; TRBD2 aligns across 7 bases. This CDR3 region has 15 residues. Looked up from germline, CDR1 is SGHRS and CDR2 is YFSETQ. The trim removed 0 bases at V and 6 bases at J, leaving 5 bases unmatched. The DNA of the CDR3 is TGCGCCAGCAGCTTGGGGGCGGGAGCGTCCGGGGAGCTGTTTTTT. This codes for CASSLGAGASGELFF.

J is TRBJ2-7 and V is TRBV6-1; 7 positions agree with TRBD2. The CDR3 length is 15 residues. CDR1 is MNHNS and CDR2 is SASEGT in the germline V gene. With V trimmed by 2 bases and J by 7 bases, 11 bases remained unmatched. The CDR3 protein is CASSEIPGGPYEQYF. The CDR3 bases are TGTGCCAGCAGTGAAATTCCGGGAGGACCTTATGAGCAGTACTTC.

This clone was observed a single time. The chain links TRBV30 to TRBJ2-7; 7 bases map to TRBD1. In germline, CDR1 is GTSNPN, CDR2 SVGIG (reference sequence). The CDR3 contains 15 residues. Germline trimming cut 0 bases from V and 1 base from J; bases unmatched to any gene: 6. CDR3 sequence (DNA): TGTGCCTGGAGTGTACTTACGGGACAGTCCTACGAGCAGTACTTC. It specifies CAWSVLTGQSYEQYF. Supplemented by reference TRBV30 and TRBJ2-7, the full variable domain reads SQTIHQWPATLVQPVGSPLSLECTVEGTSNPNLYWYRQAAGRGLQLLFYSVGIGQISSEVPQNLSASRPQDRQFILSSKKLLLSDSGFYLCAWSVLTGQSYEQYFGPGTRLTVT.

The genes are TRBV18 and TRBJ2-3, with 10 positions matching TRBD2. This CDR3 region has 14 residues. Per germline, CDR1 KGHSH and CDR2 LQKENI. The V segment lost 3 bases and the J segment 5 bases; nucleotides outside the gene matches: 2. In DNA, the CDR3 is TGTGCCAGCTCACCTGGACTAGCGGAAGATACGCAGTATTTT. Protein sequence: CASSPGLAEDTQYF.

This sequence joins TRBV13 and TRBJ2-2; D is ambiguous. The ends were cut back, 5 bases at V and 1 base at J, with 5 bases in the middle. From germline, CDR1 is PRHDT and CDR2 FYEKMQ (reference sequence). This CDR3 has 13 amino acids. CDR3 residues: CASSHVNTGELFF. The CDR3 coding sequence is TGTGCCAGCAGCCACGTGAACACCGGGGAGCTGTTTTTT.

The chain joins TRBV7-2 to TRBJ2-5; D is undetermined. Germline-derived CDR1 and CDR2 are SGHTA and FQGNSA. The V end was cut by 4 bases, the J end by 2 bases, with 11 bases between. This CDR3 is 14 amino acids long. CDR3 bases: TGTGCCAGCAGCTCTATAACTGGGCAAGAGACCCAGTACTTC. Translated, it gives CASSSITGQETQYF. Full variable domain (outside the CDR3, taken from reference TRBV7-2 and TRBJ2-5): GAGVSQSPSNKVTEKGKDVELRCDPISGHTALYWYRQSLGQGLEFLIYFQGNSAPDKSGLPSDRFSAERTGGSVSTLTIQRTQQEDSAVYLCASSSITGQETQYFGPGTRLLVL.

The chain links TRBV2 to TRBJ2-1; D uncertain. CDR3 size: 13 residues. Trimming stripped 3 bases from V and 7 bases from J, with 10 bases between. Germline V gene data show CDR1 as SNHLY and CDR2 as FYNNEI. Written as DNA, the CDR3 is TGTGCCAGCAGTGATTTGACGATAAATGAGCAGTTCTTC. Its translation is CASSDLTINEQFF.

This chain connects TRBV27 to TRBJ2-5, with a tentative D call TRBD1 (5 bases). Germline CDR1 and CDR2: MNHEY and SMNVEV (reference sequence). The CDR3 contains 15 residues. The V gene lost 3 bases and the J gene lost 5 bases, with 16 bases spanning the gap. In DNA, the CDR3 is TGTGCCAGCAGTTTCTGGGGCCGGCCGGATGAGACCCAGTACTTC. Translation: CASSFWGRPDETQYF.

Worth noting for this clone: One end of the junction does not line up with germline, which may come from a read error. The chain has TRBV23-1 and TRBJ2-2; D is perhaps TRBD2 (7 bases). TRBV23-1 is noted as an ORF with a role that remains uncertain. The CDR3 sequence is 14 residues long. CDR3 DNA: TGTCACCAGGGGACTAAAGCGAACACCGGGGAGCTGTTTTTT. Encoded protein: CHQGTKANTGELFF.

The CDR3 loop is CASSFTSSNQPQHF. The CDR3 bases are TGTGCCAGCAGTTTCACGTCAAGCAATCAGCCCCAGCATTTT. The rearrangement links TRBV27 to TRBJ1-5; unclear D gene. V lost 3 bases, J lost 1 base, and 7 bases lay in between. This CDR3 is built from 14 residues. Germline CDR1 MNHEY, CDR2 SMNVEV (reference sequence).

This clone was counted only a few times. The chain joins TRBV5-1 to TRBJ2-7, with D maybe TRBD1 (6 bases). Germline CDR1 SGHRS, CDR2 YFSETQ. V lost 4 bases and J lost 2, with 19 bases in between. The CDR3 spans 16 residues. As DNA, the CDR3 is TGCGCCAGCAGCCCCCTCCAGTCCGCAGGGGCCTACGAGCAGTACTTC. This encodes CASSPLQSAGAYEQYF.

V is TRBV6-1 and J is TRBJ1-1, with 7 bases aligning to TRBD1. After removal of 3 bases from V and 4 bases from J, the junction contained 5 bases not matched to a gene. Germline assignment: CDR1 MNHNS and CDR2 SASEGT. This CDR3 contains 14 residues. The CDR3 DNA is TGTGCCAGCAGTGACGGCAGGGGGATCACTGAAGCTTTCTTT. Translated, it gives CASSDGRGITEAFF.

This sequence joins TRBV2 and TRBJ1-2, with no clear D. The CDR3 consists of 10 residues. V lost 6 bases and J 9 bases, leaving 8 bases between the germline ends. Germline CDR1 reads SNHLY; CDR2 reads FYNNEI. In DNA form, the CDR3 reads TGTGCCAGCAGCCAGCGATGCTACACCTTC. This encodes CASSQRCYTF.

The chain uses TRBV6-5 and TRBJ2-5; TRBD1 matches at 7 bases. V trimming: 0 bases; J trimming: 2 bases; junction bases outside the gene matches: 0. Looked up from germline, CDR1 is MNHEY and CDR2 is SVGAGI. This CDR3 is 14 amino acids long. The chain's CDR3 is CASSYSGQQETQYF. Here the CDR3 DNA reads TGTGCCAGCAGTTACTCGGGACAGCAAGAGACCCAGTACTTC.

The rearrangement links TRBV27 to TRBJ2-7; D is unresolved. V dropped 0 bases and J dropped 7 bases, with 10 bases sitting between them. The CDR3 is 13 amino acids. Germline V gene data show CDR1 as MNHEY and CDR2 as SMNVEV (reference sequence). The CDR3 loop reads CASSLSVTREQYF. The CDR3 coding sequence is TGTGCCAGCAGTTTATCGGTGACGAGGGAGCAGTACTTC.